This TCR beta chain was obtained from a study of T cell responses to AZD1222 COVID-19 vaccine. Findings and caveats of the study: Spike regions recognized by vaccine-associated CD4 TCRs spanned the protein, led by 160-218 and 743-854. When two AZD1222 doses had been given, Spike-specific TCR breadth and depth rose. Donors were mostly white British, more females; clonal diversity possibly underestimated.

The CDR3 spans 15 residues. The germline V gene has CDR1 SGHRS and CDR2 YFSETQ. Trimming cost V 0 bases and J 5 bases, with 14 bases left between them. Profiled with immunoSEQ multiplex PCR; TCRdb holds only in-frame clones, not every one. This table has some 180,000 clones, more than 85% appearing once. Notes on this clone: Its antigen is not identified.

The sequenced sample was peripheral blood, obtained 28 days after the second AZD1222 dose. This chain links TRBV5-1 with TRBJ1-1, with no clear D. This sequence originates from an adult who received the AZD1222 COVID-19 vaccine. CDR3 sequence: CASSLAPIRGTEAFF. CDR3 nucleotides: TGCGCCAGCAGCTTGGCTCCTATCAGAGGGACTGAAGCTTTCTTT. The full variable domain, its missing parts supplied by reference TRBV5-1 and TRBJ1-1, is KAGVTQTPRYLIKTRGQQVTLSCSPISGHRSVSWYQQTPGQGLQFLFEYFSETQRNKGNFPGRFSGRQFSNSRSEMNVSTLELGDSALYLCASSLAPIRGTEAFFGQGTRLTVV.